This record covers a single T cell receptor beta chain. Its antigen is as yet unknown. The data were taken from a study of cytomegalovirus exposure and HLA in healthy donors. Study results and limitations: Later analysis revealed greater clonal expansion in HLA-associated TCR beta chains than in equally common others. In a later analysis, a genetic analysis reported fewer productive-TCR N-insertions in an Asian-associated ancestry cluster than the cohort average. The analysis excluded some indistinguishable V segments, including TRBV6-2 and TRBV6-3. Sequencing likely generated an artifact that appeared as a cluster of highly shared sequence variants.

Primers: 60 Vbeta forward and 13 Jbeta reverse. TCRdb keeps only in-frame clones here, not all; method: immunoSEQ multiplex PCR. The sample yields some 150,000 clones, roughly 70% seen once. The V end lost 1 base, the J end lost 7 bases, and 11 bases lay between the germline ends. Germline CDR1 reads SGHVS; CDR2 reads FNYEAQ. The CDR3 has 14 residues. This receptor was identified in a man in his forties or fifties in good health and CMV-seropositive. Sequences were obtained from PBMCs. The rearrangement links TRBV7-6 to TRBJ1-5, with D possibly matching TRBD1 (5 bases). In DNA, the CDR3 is TGTGCCAGCAGCTTAGGTGGGGGAGGACAGCCCCAGCATTTT. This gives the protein CASSLGGGGQPQHF.